The rows below give T cell receptor beta chains drawn from one sample of a study of shared clonotypes between healthy human individuals. Sequencing was performed with immunoSEQ multiplex PCR; in TCRdb, only in-frame clones are kept and a portion is missing. The sample shows about 2.1 million clones, 93% of them seen only once. Specimen: naive CD8+ T cells from PBMCs. These receptor sequences come from a man between 18 and 29 years old in good health. Some clones in this sample may be carry-over from other donors' samples. The CDR3 runs from the conserved cysteine through the conserved F or W. Each record gives: D gene, clone size, V gene, CDR3 length, J gene, CDR3 DNA, CDR3 protein. D genes are given only for firm matches. Size is omitted from some rows. Given values are once, few, many or a class for expanded clones.

>TRBD2|-|TRBV5-4|15|TRBJ2-2
TGTGCCAGCAGCACCCTAGCGGGAGTTCACGGGGAGCTGTTTTTT
CASSTLAGVHGELFF
>-|-|TRBV7-2|15|TRBJ2-1
TGTGCCAGCAGCCCCTTACTAGCAGGGACAGATGAGCAGTTCTTC
CASSPLLAGTDEQFF
>-|once|TRBV7-3|16|TRBJ2-1
TGTGCCAGCAGCCCTAATAGCGGATTCTCCTACAATGAGCAGTTCTTC
CASSPNSGFSYNEQFF
>-|-|TRBV5-4|15|TRBJ2-5
TGTGCCAGCAGCTTGGGCGGCCAGCTCCAAGAGACCCAGTACTTC
CASSLGGQLQETQYF
>-|-|TRBV7-8|17|TRBJ2-6
TGTGCCAGCTACTCCCCAGGGGGACTACCTGGGGCCAACGTCCTGACTTTC
CASYSPGGLPGANVLTF
>-|once|TRBV10-3|15|TRBJ1-5
TGTGCCATCAGTGAAGGCGTTTATAGCAATCAGCCCCAGCATTTT
CAISEGVYSNQPQHF
>-|-|TRBV19|14|TRBJ1-2
TGTGCCAGTAGTATACCTCCGACAGTTGATGGCTACACCTTC
CASSIPPTVDGYTF
>TRBD1|-|TRBV29-1|12|TRBJ1-1
TGCAGCTCGACAGGGCCTAACACTGAAGCTTTCTTT
CSSTGPNTEAFF
>-|-|TRBV7-9|14|TRBJ1-1
TGTGCCAGCACAGGCGGGGGGGTTGAGACTGAAGCTTTCTTT
CASTGGGVETEAFF
>-|-|TRBV19|15|TRBJ2-4
TGTGCCAGTAGTATCCCCGAAGACAGGATGAACATTCAGTACTTC
CASSIPEDRMNIQYF
>TRBD2|-|TRBV27|16|TRBJ2-1
TGTGCCAGCAGCATCTTTCGGGGACTAGCGGGTGCTGAGCAGTTCTTC
CASSIFRGLAGAEQFF
>-|once|TRBV27|13|TRBJ2-7
TGTGCCAGCAGTTTAGGTTCCGGGCACGAGCAGTACTTC
CASSLGSGHEQYF
>-|once|TRBV29-1|12|TRBJ1-1
TGCAGCGTTGAGGTATTGGGTCCTGAAGCTTTCTTT
CSVEVLGPEAFF
>TRBD1|-|TRBV5-1|19|TRBJ2-1
TGCGCCAGCAGCTACGGGACAGCCACGGGATGGACTTCCTACAATGAGCAGTTCTTC
CASSYGTATGWTSYNEQFF
>-|-|TRBV28|14|TRBJ1-2
TGTGCCAGCAGACCACTTAAATCAGACTATGGCTACACCTTC
CASRPLKSDYGYTF
>-|-|TRBV4-1|13|TRBJ1-2
TGCGCCAGCAGCCAAGCAATTAACTATGGCTACACCTTC
CASSQAINYGYTF
>-|-|TRBV28|12|TRBJ1-1
TGTGCCAGCAGTCCTTACCTCGGGGAAGCTTTCTTT
CASSPYLGEAFF
>-|few|TRBV9|11|TRBJ2-2
TGTGCCAGCCGGAACGGCGGGGAGCTGTTTTTT
CASRNGGELFF
>TRBD1|-|TRBV19|14|TRBJ2-7
TGTGCCAGTAGTCCGGGACAGGGCGCCTACGAGCAGTACTTC
CASSPGQGAYEQYF
>-|-|TRBV7-9|15|TRBJ2-1
TGTGCCAGCAGCCCCGGACTCCTTTCCTTTTCGGAGCAGTTCTTC
CASSPGLLSFSEQFF
>-|-|TRBV29-1|11|TRBJ1-1
TGCAGCGTTAACAGGGCTCGCGGAGCTTTCTTT
CSVNRARGAFF
>-|-|TRBV5-6|12|TRBJ2-2
TGTGCCAGCAGCATTCTCTCCGGGGAGCTGTTTTTT
CASSILSGELFF
>-|-|TRBV9|15|TRBJ1-5
TGTGCCAGCAGCGGGGGGGTCAGTAGCAATCAGCCCCAGCATTTT
CASSGGVSSNQPQHF
>-|-|TRBV9|15|TRBJ2-7
TGTGCCAGCAGCGCGGGACTCCCGAGCTCCTACGAGCAGTACTTC
CASSAGLPSSYEQYF
>TRBD2|-|TRBV7-3|16|TRBJ2-7
TGTGCCAGCAGCTTGCTTCGGCGGGAGCGAAAACACGAGCAGTACTTC
CASSLLRRERKHEQYF
>-|-|TRBV16|12|TRBJ2-1
TGTGCCAGCAGCCAAGGACTCAGTGAGCAGTTCTTC
CASSQGLSEQFF
>-|-|TRBV19|17|TRBJ1-4
TGTGCCAGTAGTTGGACCGTTTTTCTTGCAACTAATGAAAAACTGTTTTTT
CASSWTVFLATNEKLFF
>-|-|TRBV19|14|TRBJ2-3
TGTGCCAGTAGTGGGCCGCAGGTATCAGATACGCAGTATTTT
CASSGPQVSDTQYF
>-|-|TRBV28|16|TRBJ2-2
TGTGCCAGCAGTTTTCCCGGGAGCGACTACACCGGGGAGCTGTTTTTT
CASSFPGSDYTGELFF
>-|-|TRBV7-8|16|TRBJ2-2
TGTGCCAGCAGCCCTAGGGGGGGCAGGGCGGCCGGGGAGCTGTTTTTT
CASSPRGGRAAGELFF
>-|-|TRBV7-9|14|TRBJ2-2
TGTGCCAGCAGCAAAGACGTCGCGACCGGGGAGCTGTTTTTT
CASSKDVATGELFF
>-|-|TRBV11-2|12|TRBJ2-1
TGTGCCAGCAGCCTTGTTCCCAATGAGCAGTTCTTC
CASSLVPNEQFF
>-|-|TRBV7-9|14|TRBJ1-4
TGTGCCAGCAGCGACCGGGGAAATAATGAAAAACTGTTTTTT
CASSDRGNNEKLFF
>-|-|TRBV2|14|TRBJ2-7
TGTGCCAGCCGCCCGGAGAGGGGATCTTACGAGCAGTACTTC
CASRPERGSYEQYF
>-|once|TRBV28|15|TRBJ1-2
TGTGCCAGCAGTTTCGGAGACTTCGCCCACTATGGCTACACCTTC
CASSFGDFAHYGYTF
>TRBD2|-|TRBV19|17|TRBJ2-1
TGTGCCAGTAGTACCGCACGACTAGCTGGTTCCTACAATGAGCAGTTCTTC
CASSTARLAGSYNEQFF
>-|-|TRBV9|15|TRBJ1-5
TGTGCCAGCAGCGTAGACCCAAATAGCAATCAGCCCCAGCATTTT
CASSVDPNSNQPQHF
>-|-|TRBV6-5|15|TRBJ2-6
TGTGCCAGCAAACAAGACCTGGGCGGGGCCAACGTCCTGACTTTC
CASKQDLGGANVLTF
>-|-|TRBV28|13|TRBJ1-1
TGTGCCGGGCGGATGGACAGGAACACTGAAGCTTTCTTT
CAGRMDRNTEAFF
>TRBD1|-|TRBV27|16|TRBJ1-1
TGTGCCAGCAGTCCCTGGGACAGGGGGACGAACACTGAAGCTTTCTTT
CASSPWDRGTNTEAFF
>-|-|TRBV9|17|TRBJ2-2
TGTGCCAGCAGCGTAGGAAAGGGTCTAGCGAACACCGGGGAGCTGTTTTTT
CASSVGKGLANTGELFF
>-|-|TRBV27|14|TRBJ2-3
TGTGCCAGCAGTTTAGTAGGGAGTTTGGATACGCAGTATTTT
CASSLVGSLDTQYF
>-|-|TRBV5-1|14|TRBJ2-5
TGCGCCAGCAGCTTGGAGGGCGGGCAAGAGACCCAGTACTTC
CASSLEGGQETQYF
>TRBD2|-|TRBV6-1|16|TRBJ2-7
TGTGCCAGCAGTGAAGCGACTAGCGGAAGCTCCTACGAGCAGTACTTC
CASSEATSGSSYEQYF
>-|-|TRBV27|13|TRBJ2-7
TGTGCCAGCAGTTTAGACCCTTCGAACGAGCAGTACTTC
CASSLDPSNEQYF
>-|-|TRBV6-5|13|TRBJ2-7
TGTGCCAGCAGCCCTAGTTTAAGCCACGAGCAGTACTTC
CASSPSLSHEQYF
>TRBD2|-|TRBV6-1|15|TRBJ2-7
TGTGCCAGCAGTGAGGGAGCGGGAGGGGGCTACGAGCAGTACTTC
CASSEGAGGGYEQYF
>-|-|TRBV7-6|13|TRBJ1-5
TGTGCCAGCAGCTTGACCCGGGGTCAGCCCCAGCATTTT
CASSLTRGQPQHF
>-|-|TRBV19|15|TRBJ2-3
TGTGCCAGTAGCACCCGGGACCCACTTCCAGATACGCAGTATTTT
CASSTRDPLPDTQYF
>-|-|TRBV7-9|13|TRBJ1-1
TGTGCCAGCAGCTCCCGAGGAAACACTGAAGCTTTCTTT
CASSSRGNTEAFF
>-|few|TRBV7-3|15|TRBJ1-2
TGTGCCAGCAGCTTGATTAGGATAGGGAACTATGGCTACACCTTC
CASSLIRIGNYGYTF
>-|-|TRBV2|13|TRBJ1-2
TGTGCCAGCAGTCCGGGACGGAACTATGGCTACACCTTC
CASSPGRNYGYTF
>-|-|TRBV29-1|14|TRBJ2-7
TGCAGCGTTGAACACCGGGACTTCCCCTACGAGCAGTACTTC
CSVEHRDFPYEQYF
>TRBD1|-|TRBV28|14|TRBJ1-4
TGTGCCAGCAGCCCCGGGACAGGGGATGAAAAACTGTTTTTT
CASSPGTGDEKLFF
>TRBD1|-|TRBV2|15|TRBJ2-7
TGTGCCAGCGGGGGCGTTGGACAGGGAACGTACGAGCAGTACTTC
CASGGVGQGTYEQYF
>TRBD2|-|TRBV7-9|18|TRBJ2-1
TGTGCCAGCAGCCTTACGGAACTAGCGGGAGGGTATTTGGATGAGCAGTTCTTC
CASSLTELAGGYLDEQFF
>-|-|TRBV14|16|TRBJ2-6
TGTGCCAGCAGCCCCAGAGTAGGAGGGAATGCCAACGTCCTGACTTTC
CASSPRVGGNANVLTF
>-|-|TRBV25-1|13|TRBJ2-2
TGTGCCAGCAGTCCAAGTAGGGCCGGGGAGCTGTTTTTT
CASSPSRAGELFF